What follows describes a single T cell receptor beta chain. The data were taken from a study of T cell responses to AZD1222 COVID-19 vaccine. The method was immunoSEQ multiplex PCR; TCRdb's version includes in-frame clones alone and lacks a portion of them. Of about 180,000 clones detected, around 88% appear once; the ten largest clones hold around a tenth. Whether given at about 4 or about 12 weeks, second doses were pooled. Source: peripheral blood, taken 28 days after the second AZD1222 dose. The clonotype was recovered from an adult who received the AZD1222 COVID-19 vaccine.

The CDR3 nucleotides read TGTGCCAGCAGCACCCGGACAGGCTCTGGAAACACCATATATTTT. Encoded protein: CASSTRTGSGNTIYF. This chain joins TRBV11-2 and TRBJ1-3, with TRBD1 matching 7 bases. The CDR3 is made up of 15 amino acids. Germline V gene lookup returns CDR1 SGHAT and CDR2 FQNNGV. V lost 5 bases to trimming and J lost 0 bases; unmatched junction nucleotides: 4.